The 27 T cell receptor beta chains below all came from one sample that was sequenced in a study of CD8 T cells in ankylosing spondylitis. TCRdb ran MiXCR on the 5' RACE reads and lists one entry per CDR3 protein. Among about 220,000 distinct CDR3 sequences listed, under 30% were seen once. Sequencing was carried out using blood, either unsorted or a sorted T cell fraction (not recorded which). The receptors shown here come from a male donor with ankylosing spondylitis or in good health (not recorded which).

This chain connects TRBV6-2 or TRBV6-3 to TRBJ2-1, with 10 bases that match TRBD2. The trim removed 2 bases at V and 4 bases at J, leaving 2 bases unmatched. The CDR3 runs 15 residues. The germline V gene has CDR1 MNHEY and CDR2 SVGEGT. The CDR3 DNA is TGTGCCAGCAGTTACGGGACTAGCGAGTACAATGAGCAGTTCTTC. This encodes CASSYGTSEYNEQFF.

This chain's CDR3 is CASSLDGGWYGYTF. For the CDR3, the DNA is TGTGCCAGCAGCTTAGATGGGGGATGGTATGGCTACACCTTC. The V and J genes are TRBV7-2 and TRBJ1-2; tentative D call: TRBD1 (5 bases). Germline V gene data show CDR1 as SGHTA and CDR2 as FQGNSA. The CDR3 extends over 14 amino acids. V was clipped by 1 base and J by 5 bases, with 11 bases between them.

The rearrangement links TRBV5-4 to TRBJ2-1, with 10 positions matching TRBD2. The CDR3 runs 16 residues. Germline V gene lookup returns CDR1 SGHNT and CDR2 YYREEE (reference sequence). Trimming cost V 4 bases and J 5 bases; bases outside gene matches: 9. The CDR3 here is CASSKRAGGLNNEQFF. CDR3 coding DNA: TGTGCCAGCAGCAAAAGAGCGGGAGGGCTGAACAATGAGCAGTTCTTC. Full variable domain (remainder filled in from reference TRBV5-4 and TRBJ2-1): ETGVTQSPTHLIKTRGQQVTLRCSSQSGHNTVSWYQQALGQGPQFIFQYYREEENGRGNFPPRFSGLQFPNYSSELNVNALELDDSALYLCASSKRAGGLNNEQFFGPGTRLTVL.

V is TRBV6-1 and J is TRBJ2-2; maybe TRBD1 (6 bases). The CDR3 loop spans 14 amino acids. Germline V gene sequence: CDR1 MNHNS, CDR2 SASEGT. Between the trimmed V and J ends, which lost 4 bases and 6 bases, there was a span of 12 bases. The CDR3 reads CASSVIQGSGELFF. In DNA, the CDR3 is TGTGCCAGCAGTGTTATACAGGGCTCCGGGGAGCTGTTTTTT.

This chain joins TRBV5-6 and TRBJ2-1; possible D gene TRBD1, 6 bases. Germline-derived CDR1 and CDR2 are SGHDT and YYEEEE. This CDR3 has 16 residues. Trimming shortened V by 7 bases and J by 5 bases, and 22 bases separated the two germline ends. The CDR3 region has the DNA TGTGCCAGCGGCTATCTAGGTGGGGGCGCCGACAATGAGCAGTTCTTC. This codes for CASGYLGGGADNEQFF.

This clonotype was counted many times. V usage is TRBV4-1 and J usage is TRBJ1-1; D call uncertain. The germline gives CDR1 MGHRA, CDR2 YSYEKL. This CDR3 region has 12 residues. V lost 0 bases and J lost 7, with 6 bases in between. CDR3 region: CASSQDAVEAFF. The CDR3 bases are TGCGCCAGCAGCCAAGATGCAGTTGAAGCTTTCTTT.

This clonotype was counted many times. The chain has TRBV5-1 and TRBJ2-2, with TRBD1 matching over 9 bases. Germline V gene data show CDR1 as SGHRS and CDR2 as YFSETQ. Losses at the gene ends were 4 bases for V and 7 bases for J; bases not matched to a gene: 5. CDR3 length: 14 amino acids. The CDR3 sequence: CASSPGQGVGELFF. The DNA for the CDR3 is TGCGCCAGCAGCCCGGGACAGGGTGTCGGGGAGCTGTTTTTT.

This sequence joins TRBV10-3 and TRBJ2-1; no definite D call. This CDR3 is built from 12 residues. Germline loops: CDR1 ENHRY, CDR2 SYGVKD. V shed 0 bases and J shed 8 bases, with 5 bases lying between them. The CDR3 spells CAISESVDEQFF. The CDR3 DNA sequence: TGTGCCATCAGTGAGTCCGTCGATGAGCAGTTCTTC.

The sample holds a few counts of this clonotype. The J gene is TRBJ2-7, the V gene TRBV6-5, with 7 nucleotides matching TRBD1. The V segment lost 4 bases and the J segment 5 bases; nucleotides outside the gene matches: 5. The CDR3 contains 13 residues. Looked up from germline, CDR1 is MNHEY and CDR2 is SVGAGI. CDR3 nucleotide sequence: TGTGCCAGCAGTTGGACAGGTGAAGACGAGCAGTACTTC. This translates into CASSWTGEDEQYF.

This clonotype was seen repeatedly, ten times or more. The V and J genes are TRBV7-2 and TRBJ2-1, with unresolved D. V lost 1 base, J lost 1 base, and 11 bases lay in between. The CDR3 has 16 residues. CDR1 and CDR2 (germline): SGHTA, FQGNSA. In nucleotides, the CDR3 is TGTGCCAGCAGCTTAGTAGGCGTTCCTTCCTACAATGAGCAGTTCTTC. It translates to CASSLVGVPSYNEQFF.

V and J are TRBV11-2 and TRBJ2-3; TRBD2 is a possible D gene (5 bases). Trimming left V 2 bases short and J 1 base short, with 10 bases between. The CDR3 has 15 residues. Germline CDR1 SGHAT, CDR2 FQNNGV. CDR3 loop: CASSLMGVGTDTQYF. The DNA for the CDR3 is TGTGCCAGCAGCTTAATGGGAGTGGGCACAGATACGCAGTATTTT. The variable domain in full, with the rest retrieved from reference TRBV11-2 and TRBJ2-3, is EAGVAQSPRYKIIEKRQSVAFWCNPISGHATLYWYQQILGQGPKLLIQFQNNGVVDDSQLPKDRFSAERLKGVDSTLKIQPAKLEDSAVYLCASSLMGVGTDTQYFGPGTRLTVL.

Points on this clonotype: This sequence may be a read error, since a much larger clone differs from it by one base. The chain links TRBV2 to TRBJ2-7; tentative D call: TRBD1 (5 bases). CDR1 is SNHLY, CDR2 FYNNEI, per germline. Trimming took off 8 bases at V and 2 bases at J, with 19 bases between the two ends. The CDR3 loop spans 15 amino acids. The CDR3 protein is CASWGGHRFTYEQYF. As DNA, the CDR3 is TGTGCCAGCTGGGGTGGGCACAGGTTTACCTACGAGCAGTACTTC.

This clonotype was detected ten times or more. The chain couples TRBV20-1 to TRBJ2-5, with 12 positions matching TRBD2. The germline CDR1 and CDR2 sequences are DFQATT and SNEGSKA (reference sequence). J was trimmed by 4 bases and V by 3 bases; bases with no gene match: 6. This CDR3 is built from 15 residues. The CDR3 sequence is CSARASGRGGETQYF. Written as DNA, the CDR3 is TGCAGTGCTAGGGCTAGCGGGAGGGGCGGAGAGACCCAGTACTTC.

V usage is TRBV20-1 and J usage is TRBJ2-3; the D is unclear. The CDR3 totals 13 residues. Germline assignment: CDR1 DFQATT and CDR2 SNEGSKA (reference sequence). V lost 6 bases to trimming and J lost 2 bases, with 12 bases between them. In DNA form, the CDR3 reads TGCAGTGCAAGCTCCCGTTACACAGATACGCAGTATTTT. Translated, it gives CSASSRYTDTQYF.

This clonotype has a count of ten or more. J is TRBJ2-2 and V is TRBV24-1; TRBD2 might be the D (5 bases). This CDR3 has 16 amino acids. Trimming cost V 3 bases and J 1 base, with 11 bases left between them. Looked up from germline, CDR1 is KGHDR and CDR2 is SFDVKD. In DNA, the CDR3 is TGTGCCACCAGTGATCTTGGCCGGGGGAACACCGGGGAGCTGTTTTTT. This sequence encodes CATSDLGRGNTGELFF.

The chain joins TRBV12-3 or TRBV12-4 to TRBJ1-1; D is undetermined. V gave up 5 bases and J gave up 4 bases, with 11 bases separating them. CDR3 length: 13 residues. CDR3 coding DNA: TGTGCCAGCAGTCCTAGACGTGCCACTGAAGCTTTCTTT. Amino acid sequence: CASSPRRATEAFF.

This clonotype was detected many times. The chain employs TRBV6-5 and TRBJ1-3; unclear D gene. Germline CDR1 MNHEY, CDR2 SVGAGI. V gave up 3 bases and J gave up 0 bases, with 6 bases separating them. The CDR3 is made up of 14 amino acids. The CDR3 protein is CASSYAGSGNTIYF. The DNA of the CDR3 is TGTGCCAGCAGTTATGCCGGCTCTGGAAACACCATATATTTT.

This sequence joins TRBV20-1 and TRBJ2-1, with a possible D match to TRBD2 (7 bases). The CDR3 is 16 amino acids. Germline assignment: CDR1 DFQATT and CDR2 SNEGSKA (reference sequence). V dropped 6 bases and J dropped 0 bases, with 18 bases sitting between them. CDR3 nucleotides: TGCAGTGCCCGACAGGCAGCGGGAAGCTCCTACAATGAGCAGTTCTTC. Amino acids: CSARQAAGSSYNEQFF.

This clonotype was recorded many times. This chain connects TRBV6-1 to TRBJ2-7, with D tentatively TRBD1 (6 bases). Germline V CDR1 and CDR2: MNHNS, SASEGT. The CDR3 consists of 14 residues. The V gene lost 6 bases and the J gene lost 3 bases, with 15 bases spanning the gap. CDR3 region: CASSRSSGVYEQYF. CDR3 coding DNA: TGTGCCAGCAGCCGATCATCAGGGGTCTACGAGCAGTACTTC.

The chain carries TRBV5-1 and TRBJ2-1; 7 nucleotides line up with TRBD1. The ends lost 0 bases at V and 8 bases at J; junction bases unmatched: 5. This CDR3 is 14 amino acids long. Germline values: CDR1 SGHRS, CDR2 YFSETQ. The DNA of the CDR3 is TGCGCCAGCAGCTTGGGCGACAGGGTTGATGAGCAGTTCTTC. It translates to CASSLGDRVDEQFF.

There are many counts of this clonotype. The genes are TRBV6-5 and TRBJ1-1; D unresolved. Germline CDR1 reads MNHEY; CDR2 reads SVGAGI. The CDR3 consists of 15 residues. The V gene lost 2 bases and the J gene lost 1 base, with 11 bases spanning the gap. CDR3 coding DNA: TGTGCCAGCAGTTACCCCCTCCTGGGGAACACTGAAGCTTTCTTT. It specifies CASSYPLLGNTEAFF.

This clonotype has a count of ten or more. The V and J genes are TRBV12-3 or TRBV12-4 and TRBJ2-5; D possibly uses TRBD1 or TRBD2 (5 bases each). V lost 2 bases to trimming and J lost 4 bases, with 11 bases between them. This CDR3 spans 14 amino acids. The CDR3 coding sequence is TGTGCCAGCAGTTTACGCAGGGACCTAGAGACCCAGTACTTC. Translated, it gives CASSLRRDLETQYF.

CDR3 in amino acids: CASSLDSNSNQPQHF. The CDR3 nucleotides are TGTGCCAGCAGCTTAGACAGCAATAGCAATCAGCCCCAGCATTTT. This chain connects TRBV7-2 to TRBJ1-5, with D uncertain. Trimming took off 1 base at V and 0 bases at J, with 7 bases between the two ends. The germline gives CDR1 SGHTA, CDR2 FQGNSA. The CDR3 is 15 residues long.

The V call is TRBV9, the J call TRBJ2-4; D is perhaps TRBD1 (5 bases). The CDR3 totals 14 residues. With 3 bases removed from V and 1 base from J, the gap between germline ends came to 8 bases. Germline V gene data show CDR1 as SGDLS and CDR2 as YYNGEE. The CDR3 protein is CASSDPGAKNIQYF. The CDR3 region has the DNA TGTGCCAGCAGCGACCCAGGGGCCAAAAACATTCAGTACTTC.

This clonotype was seen repeatedly, ten times or more. V is TRBV5-1 and J is TRBJ2-2; 10 nucleotides align to TRBD2. CDR1 is SGHRS and CDR2 is YFSETQ in the germline V gene. The CDR3 has 15 amino acids. V lost 5 bases to trimming and J lost 1 base; unmatched junction nucleotides: 2. The CDR3 DNA sequence: TGCGCCAGCAGTCGACTAGCGGGGAACACCGGGGAGCTGTTTTTT. It translates to CASSRLAGNTGELFF.

The table lists this clonotype with many counts. J is TRBJ2-5 and V is TRBV5-6; TRBD2 might be the D (5 bases). The CDR3 has 13 residues. V was shortened by 6 bases and J by 5 bases, with 14 bases between the two germline ends. Looked up from germline, CDR1 is SGHDT and CDR2 is YYEEEE. The chain's CDR3 is CASTSGIMETQYF. CDR3 in DNA: TGTGCCAGCACATCGGGGATAATGGAGACCCAGTACTTC.

DNA for the CDR3: TGTGCCAGCAGCGAATCTGGAAACACCATATATTTT. Its translation: CASSESGNTIYF. The rearrangement joins TRBV6-5 to TRBJ1-3; D not resolved. V was trimmed by 6 bases and J by 1 base, leaving 4 bases between them. Germline lookup yields CDR1 MNHEY and CDR2 SVGAGI. This CDR3 is 12 amino acids long.